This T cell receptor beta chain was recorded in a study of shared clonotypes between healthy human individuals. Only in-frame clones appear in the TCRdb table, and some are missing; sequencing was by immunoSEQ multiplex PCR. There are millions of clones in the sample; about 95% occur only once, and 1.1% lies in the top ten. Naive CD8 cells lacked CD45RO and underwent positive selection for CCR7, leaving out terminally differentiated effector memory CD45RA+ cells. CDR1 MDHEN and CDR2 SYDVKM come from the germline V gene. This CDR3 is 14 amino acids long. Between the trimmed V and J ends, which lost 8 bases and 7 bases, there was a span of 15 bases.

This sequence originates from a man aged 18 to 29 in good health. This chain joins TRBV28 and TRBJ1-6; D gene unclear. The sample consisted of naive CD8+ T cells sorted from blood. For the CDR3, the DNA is TGTGCCAGCGTGAGGCAATCAGAGAATTCACCCCTCCACTTT. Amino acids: CASVRQSENSPLHF.